This entry describes one TCR beta chain. This record belongs to a study of T-cell reconstitution after alpha-beta-depleted transplantation in children. The library targeted TCRbeta and was prepared with unique molecular identifiers. TCRdb processed the PCR reads anew with MiXCR; each CDR3 protein has one entry. Here the sample spans some 340,000 distinct CDR3 sequences, 10% being singletons. The CDR3 consists of 16 residues. The chain carries TRBV21-1 and TRBJ2-1; the D call of TRBD2 is as the table states it, not checked on the DNA. TRBV21-1 is designated a pseudogene. The receptor was derived from a human donor who donated a stem cell graft to a child with acute lymphoblastic leukemia. Sample: PBMCs from the stem cell graft donor, taken from the stem cell graft. CDR3 nucleotides: TGTGCCAGCAGCAAAGAAGGAACGGGGCCCCGCAATGAGCAGTTCTTC. Translating gives CASSKEGTGPRNEQFF.